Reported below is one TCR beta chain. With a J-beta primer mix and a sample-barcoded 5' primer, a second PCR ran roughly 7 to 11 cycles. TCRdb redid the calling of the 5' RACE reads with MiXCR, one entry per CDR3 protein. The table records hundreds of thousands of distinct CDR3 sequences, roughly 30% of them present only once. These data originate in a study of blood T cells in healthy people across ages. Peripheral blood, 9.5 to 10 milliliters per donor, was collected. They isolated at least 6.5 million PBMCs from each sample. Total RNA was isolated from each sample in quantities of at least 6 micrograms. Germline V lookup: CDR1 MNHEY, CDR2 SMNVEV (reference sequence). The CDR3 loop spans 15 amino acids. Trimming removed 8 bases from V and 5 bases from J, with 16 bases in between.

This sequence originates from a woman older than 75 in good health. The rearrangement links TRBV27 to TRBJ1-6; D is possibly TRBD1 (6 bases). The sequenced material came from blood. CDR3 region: CASSQRRTDNSPLHF. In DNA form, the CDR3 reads TGTGCCAGCTCTCAAAGGAGGACAGATAATTCACCCCTCCACTTT.